This passage covers 13 T cell receptor beta chains from one sample sequenced in a study of shared clonotypes between healthy human individuals. Sequenced by immunoSEQ multiplex PCR; TCRdb stores in-frame clones only, minus some. This sample carries around 550,000 clones, 85% to 95% of them seen once, and the ten largest clones take approximately 0.12%. Naivety among CD8 cells was defined by CD45RO negativity and positive CCR7 selection, thereby excluding terminally differentiated effector memory CD45RA+ cells. The sequenced sample was naive CD8+ T cells sorted from blood. All receptors come from a young woman in good health.

The chain recombines TRBV5-1 with TRBJ2-2; TRBD2 is a possible D gene (6 bases). The V end was cut by 2 bases, the J end by 4 bases, with 6 bases between. There are 13 residues in the CDR3. CDR1 and CDR2 (germline): SGHRS, YFSETQ. The CDR3 loop reads CASSFGGTGELFF. The CDR3 region has the DNA TGCGCCAGCAGCTTCGGGGGCACCGGGGAGCTGTTTTTT.

The J gene is TRBJ2-1, the V gene TRBV7-8; 8 positions agree with TRBD2. CDR3 length equals 17 residues. J lost 7 bases, V lost 7 bases, and 18 bases had no gene match. Germline CDR1 reads SGHVS; CDR2 reads FQNEAQ. The CDR3 here is CASTHSKFAGGTNEQFF. CDR3 coding DNA: TGTGCCAGCACACACTCTAAATTTGCGGGAGGAACGAATGAGCAGTTCTTC.

This clone came up once. The chain recombines TRBV11-2 with TRBJ2-7; 10 nucleotides align to TRBD2. There are 14 residues in the CDR3. Trimming removed 2 bases from V and 3 bases from J; junction bases left unmatched: 1. Germline CDR1 is SGHAT and CDR2 is FQNNGV. DNA of the CDR3: TGTGCCAGCAGCTTAATAGCGGGAGGCTACGAGCAGTACTTC. Translation: CASSLIAGGYEQYF. Using reference TRBV11-2 and TRBJ2-7 for the parts outside the CDR3, the full variable domain is EAGVAQSPRYKIIEKRQSVAFWCNPISGHATLYWYQQILGQGPKLLIQFQNNGVVDDSQLPKDRFSAERLKGVDSTLKIQPAKLEDSAVYLCASSLIAGGYEQYFGPGTRLTVT.

The chain joins TRBV2 to TRBJ2-7; D remains ambiguous. V lost 6 bases to trimming and J lost 3 bases, with 15 bases between them. Per the germline V gene, CDR1 is SNHLY and CDR2 is FYNNEI. The CDR3 extends over 14 amino acids. The CDR3 sequence is CASSDSLMFYEQYF. CDR3 nucleotides: TGTGCCAGCAGCGATAGTTTAATGTTCTACGAGCAGTACTTC.

The gene calls are TRBV6-1 and TRBJ2-1; D not resolved. Between the trimmed V and J ends, which lost 2 bases and 5 bases, there was a span of 4 bases. Germline CDR1 MNHNS, CDR2 SASEGT. CDR3 length: 12 amino acids. CDR3: CASSESNNEQFF. For the CDR3, the DNA is TGTGCCAGCAGTGAATCTAACAATGAGCAGTTCTTC.

V gene TRBV19 combines with J gene TRBJ2-6, with unresolved D. The CDR3 loop spans 16 amino acids. Trimming left V 7 bases short and J 0 bases short, with 13 bases between. Germline V gene data show CDR1 as LNHDA and CDR2 as SQIVND (reference sequence). This CDR3 reads CASTVWAYSGANVLTF. The CDR3 nucleotides are TGTGCCAGTACAGTGTGGGCGTACTCTGGGGCCAACGTCCTGACTTTC.

The chain couples TRBV10-3 to TRBJ2-7; 9 bases are a match to TRBD1. The CDR3 is made up of 12 amino acids. Germline V gene sequence: CDR1 ENHRY, CDR2 SYGVKD. J was trimmed by 4 bases and V by 10 bases; bases with no gene match: 5. The CDR3 DNA reads TGTGCCACAGGGACAGGGAGTTACGAGCAGTACTTC. Translated, it gives CATGTGSYEQYF.

This rearrangement joins TRBV14 to TRBJ2-1, with 7 bases identical to TRBD2. CDR1 and CDR2 (germline): SGHDN, FVKESK. Trimming at V came to 5 bases and at J to 9 bases, leaving 13 bases not matched to a gene. The CDR3 runs 15 residues. This CDR3 reads CASSAAARETGEQFF. CDR3 nucleotides: TGTGCCAGCAGCGCGGCGGCGCGGGAGACTGGTGAGCAGTTCTTC.

The gene calls are TRBV28 and TRBJ2-7; a possible D gene is TRBD1 (6 bases). The ends were cut back, 3 bases at V and 0 bases at J, with 9 bases in the middle. Germline loops: CDR1 MDHEN, CDR2 SYDVKM. The CDR3 length is 14 residues. In DNA form, the CDR3 reads TGTGCCAGCAGTTTGGTCAGGGGCTCCTACGAGCAGTACTTC. This encodes CASSLVRGSYEQYF.

The rearrangement uses TRBV29-1 and TRBJ2-7; the D is unclear. The ends were cut back, 0 bases at V and 0 bases at J, with 9 bases in the middle. This CDR3 contains 14 residues. The germline V gene encodes CDR1 SQVTM and CDR2 ANQGSEA. The CDR3 sequence: CSVEDADNSYEQYF. CDR3 nucleotide sequence: TGCAGCGTTGAAGATGCAGATAACTCCTACGAGCAGTACTTC.

The chain employs TRBV11-2 and TRBJ2-7, with D perhaps being TRBD1 or TRBD2 (6 bases each). This CDR3 contains 14 residues. Trimming took 5 bases from V and 2 from J, leaving 13 bases between them. Germline-derived CDR1 and CDR2 are SGHAT and FQNNGV. Here the CDR3 reads CASSIPGAPYEQYF. The CDR3 coding sequence is TGTGCCAGCAGCATCCCGGGGGCCCCCTACGAGCAGTACTTC.

This chain joins TRBV6-1 and TRBJ1-1; the D gene is possibly TRBD1 (5 bases). Deletions cut 11 bases from V and 4 bases from J, with 14 bases between. CDR1 MNHNS and CDR2 SASEGT come from the germline V gene. This CDR3 has 12 residues. The CDR3 loop is CAVYAGLTEAFF. In nucleotides, the CDR3 is TGTGCCGTTTATGCGGGGCTCACTGAAGCTTTCTTT.

The chain combines TRBV11-2 with TRBJ2-7; 8 positions match TRBD1. Germline CDR1 reads SGHAT; CDR2 reads FQNNGV. The CDR3 covers 15 residues. J lost 0 bases, V lost 5 bases, and 6 bases had no gene match. CDR3 amino acids: CASSEGTGPSYEQYF. CDR3 DNA: TGTGCCAGCAGCGAAGGGACAGGACCCTCCTACGAGCAGTACTTC.